Below are 25 T cell receptor beta chains sequenced from a single sample in a study of T cell responses to AZD1222 COVID-19 vaccine. Libraries were prepared by immunoSEQ multiplex PCR; TCRdb keeps only in-frame clonotypes and omits some of them. The data hold tens of thousands of clones, with about 88% observed a single time. The material sequenced was peripheral blood, taken on day 0 of AZD1222 vaccination. The origin of the receptors is an adult in good health.

This clone showed up just a few times. V is TRBV6-6 and J is TRBJ1-1; unclear D gene. Germline-derived CDR1 and CDR2 are MNHNY and SVGAGI (reference sequence). V lost 5 bases to trimming and J lost 3 bases, with 10 bases between them. The CDR3 contains 13 residues. The CDR3 protein is CASSRIHDTEAFF. CDR3 in DNA: TGTGCCAGCAGTCGAATTCATGACACTGAAGCTTTCTTT.

This clone was counted between two and nine times. V usage is TRBV7-9 and J usage is TRBJ1-1, with D perhaps matching TRBD1 (5 bases). V lost 5 bases and J 6 bases, leaving 13 bases between the germline ends. Germline assignment: CDR1 SEHNR and CDR2 FQNEAQ (reference sequence). This CDR3 has 13 residues. The CDR3 reads CASSVPGGAEAFF. As DNA, the CDR3 is TGTGCCAGCAGCGTTCCGGGGGGAGCTGAAGCTTTCTTT.

The chain carries TRBV12-3 or TRBV12-4 and TRBJ1-1; D uncertain. The CDR3 runs 11 residues. V was pared by 6 bases and J by 1 base, with 3 bases between. The CDR3 DNA reads TGTGCCAGCAGGTCGAACACTGAAGCTTTCTTT. This codes for CASRSNTEAFF.

This clone appeared a single time. This chain joins TRBV7-2 and TRBJ1-6; 7 bases are shared with TRBD1. There are 13 residues in the CDR3. Germline V gives CDR1 SGHTA, CDR2 FQGNSA. J lost 7 bases, V lost 8 bases, and 5 bases had no gene match. The chain's CDR3 is CASSGQLNSPLHF. CDR3 nucleotides: TGTGCCAGCTCGGGACAGCTGAATTCACCCCTCCACTTT.

V and J are TRBV13 and TRBJ2-1; maybe TRBD1 (6 bases). The germline V and J ends were trimmed by 5 bases and 2 bases, with 16 bases remaining between them. CDR1 is PRHDT, CDR2 FYEKMQ, per germline (reference sequence). This CDR3 region has 16 residues. CDR3 coding DNA: TGTGCCAGCAGCCAAACTACAGGGACAACCTACAATGAGCAGTTCTTC. This sequence encodes CASSQTTGTTYNEQFF.

In its sample, this clone was seen once. The chain couples TRBV25-1 to TRBJ2-3; perhaps D is TRBD1 or TRBD2 (5 bases each). In germline, CDR1 is MGHDK, CDR2 SYGVNS. Trimming removed 11 bases at V and 0 bases at J, with 12 bases between. The CDR3 extends over 13 amino acids. In DNA form, the CDR3 reads TGTGCCCCGGGGCACCCTAGCACAGATACGCAGTATTTT. Translating it yields CAPGHPSTDTQYF. The variable domain in full, with the rest retrieved from reference TRBV25-1 and TRBJ2-3, is EADIYQTPRYLVIGTGKKITLECSQTMGHDKMYWYQQDPGMELHLIHYSYGVNSTEKGDLSSESTVSRIRTEHFPLTLESARPSHTSQYLCAPGHPSTDTQYFGPGTRLTVL.

V is TRBV7-9 and J is TRBJ1-6; D remains unclear. V was shortened by 5 bases and J by 14 bases, with 13 bases between the two germline ends. The germline gives CDR1 SEHNR, CDR2 FQNEAQ (reference sequence). This CDR3 has 12 amino acids. CDR3 nucleotides: TGTGCCAGCAGCCGTGAAGTTGGAACCCTCCACTTT. This codes for CASSREVGTLHF.

This clone has only one observation. The chain carries TRBV6-2 or TRBV6-3 and TRBJ2-7; 8 positions agree with TRBD2. Germline V gene sequence: CDR1 MNHEY, CDR2 SVGEGT. The length of the CDR3 is 14 residues. With V trimmed by 2 bases and J by 3 bases, 3 bases remained unmatched. The chain's CDR3 is CASSYGAGGYEQYF. CDR3 DNA sequence: TGTGCCAGCAGTTACGGGGCGGGAGGCTACGAGCAGTACTTC.

The V call is TRBV5-4, the J call TRBJ1-2; TRBD1 aligns across 11 bases. Germline V gene sequence: CDR1 SGHNT, CDR2 YYREEE (reference sequence). This CDR3 has 14 amino acids. V lost 4 bases, J lost 8 bases, and 7 bases stayed unmatched. CDR3 loop: CASSQRTGGGGYTF. In DNA form, the CDR3 reads TGTGCCAGCAGCCAGCGGACAGGGGGCGGGGGCTACACCTTC.

The genes are TRBV6-5 and TRBJ1-1; a possible D gene is TRBD1 (5 bases). The V and J ends lost 4 bases and 10 bases respectively, with 10 bases between them. From germline, CDR1 is MNHEY and CDR2 SVGAGI. This CDR3 has 11 residues. The CDR3 DNA follows: TGTGCCAGCAGTTCGGACCAGGGAGCTTTCTTT. Its translation is CASSSDQGAFF.

This chain links TRBV28 with TRBJ2-7; D gene ambiguous. Per germline, CDR1 MDHEN and CDR2 SYDVKM. Trimming removed 7 bases at V and 3 bases at J, with 19 bases between. CDR3 length equals 15 residues. This CDR3 reads CASTSTLSVLYEQYF. For the CDR3, the DNA is TGTGCCAGCACCTCAACCCTTTCAGTACTCTACGAGCAGTACTTC. Filled out from reference TRBV28 and TRBJ2-7, the complete variable domain reads DVKVTQSSRYLVKRTGEKVFLECVQDMDHENMFWYRQDPGLGLRLIYFSYDVKMKEKGDIPEGYSVSREKKERFSLILESASTNQTSMYLCASTSTLSVLYEQYFGPGTRLTVT.

The chain carries TRBV2 and TRBJ1-4; 7 bases are a match to TRBD1. Trimming cost V 7 bases and J 6 bases; bases outside gene matches: 11. Germline values: CDR1 SNHLY, CDR2 FYNNEI. This CDR3 spans 15 amino acids. CDR3 region: CASNQGVGMDEKLFF. The DNA for the CDR3 is TGTGCCAGCAACCAGGGGGTTGGCATGGATGAAAAACTGTTTTTT. The complete variable domain, with remaining parts taken from reference TRBV2 and TRBJ1-4, reads EPEVTQTPSHQVTQMGQEVILRCVPISNHLYFYWYRQILGQKVEFLVSFYNNEISEKSEIFDDQFSVERPDGSNFTLKIRSTKLEDSAMYFCASNQGVGMDEKLFFGSGTQLSVL.

The sample holds a few counts of this clone. This rearrangement joins TRBV28 to TRBJ1-4, with D unclear. CDR1 MDHEN and CDR2 SYDVKM come from the germline V gene. Trimming removed 6 bases from V and 4 bases from J, with 6 bases in between. The CDR3 has 12 amino acids. CDR3 nucleotide sequence: TGTGCCAGCAGGGAGGTTAATGAAAAACTGTTTTTT. Its translation: CASREVNEKLFF.

The genes are TRBV27 and TRBJ2-5; 8 bases align to TRBD2. Germline assignment: CDR1 MNHEY and CDR2 SMNVEV (reference sequence). V dropped 5 bases and J dropped 4; count of bases not matched to a gene: 9. The CDR3 sequence is 15 residues long. This chain's CDR3 is CASSPLTSAGETQYF. DNA for the CDR3: TGTGCCAGCAGTCCTCTGACTAGCGCAGGAGAGACCCAGTACTTC.

This clone was counted between two and nine times. This chain joins TRBV9 and TRBJ1-1; D gene unclear. Germline CDR1 reads SGDLS; CDR2 reads YYNGEE. Trimming removed 4 bases from V and 0 bases from J, with 4 bases in between. This CDR3 comprises 12 residues. The CDR3 reads CASSNMNTEAFF. For the CDR3, the DNA is TGTGCCAGCAGCAATATGAACACTGAAGCTTTCTTT.

The V gene is TRBV20-1, the J gene TRBJ2-5; perhaps TRBD2 as D (6 bases). CDR3 length equals 15 residues. The germline V gene has CDR1 DFQATT and CDR2 SNEGSKA (reference sequence). Trimming stripped 3 bases from V and 2 bases from J, with 16 bases between. CDR3 region: CSASFRGGGQETQYF. Here the CDR3 DNA reads TGCAGTGCTAGTTTCCGAGGTGGGGGGCAAGAGACCCAGTACTTC.

The chain has TRBV28 and TRBJ1-3; D gene ambiguous. V gave up 3 bases and J gave up 2 bases, with 17 bases separating them. Germline V lookup: CDR1 MDHEN, CDR2 SYDVKM. There are 17 residues in the CDR3. The chain's CDR3 is CASSFELQWTAGNTIYF. In DNA, the CDR3 is TGTGCCAGCAGTTTTGAACTTCAATGGACGGCTGGAAACACCATATATTTT. The full variable domain, its missing parts supplied by reference TRBV28 and TRBJ1-3, is DVKVTQSSRYLVKRTGEKVFLECVQDMDHENMFWYRQDPGLGLRLIYFSYDVKMKEKGDIPEGYSVSREKKERFSLILESASTNQTSMYLCASSFELQWTAGNTIYFGEGSWLTVV.

This chain links TRBV6-2 or TRBV6-3 with TRBJ1-6, with TRBD1 identical over 9 bases. CDR3 length: 17 amino acids. From germline, CDR1 is MNHEY and CDR2 SVGEGT. Trimming at V came to 4 bases and at J to 5 bases, leaving 9 bases not matched to a gene. This CDR3 is CASSSASGTGHNSPLHF. The CDR3 nucleotides read TGTGCCAGCAGTTCCGCATCTGGGACAGGGCATAATTCACCCCTCCACTTT.

This rearrangement joins TRBV4-3 to TRBJ2-1; TRBD1 or TRBD2 may be the D gene (6 bases each). CDR1 LGHNA and CDR2 YSLEER come from the germline V gene. V lost 0 bases and J lost 4, with 19 bases in between. The CDR3 length is 18 residues. CDR3 region: CASSQDGGGTGGYNEQFF. CDR3 in DNA: TGCGCCAGCAGCCAAGATGGAGGGGGGACTGGGGGTTACAATGAGCAGTTCTTC.

V is TRBV7-3 and J is TRBJ2-1; the match to TRBD2 covers 8 bases. J gave up 7 bases and V 2 bases, and 4 bases lay outside the gene matches. Germline V lookup: CDR1 SGHTA, CDR2 FQGTGA. This CDR3 is 14 amino acids long. DNA for the CDR3: TGTGCCAGCAGCTTAGGGGGACTAGGAAATGAGCAGTTCTTC. Its protein product is CASSLGGLGNEQFF.

The chain recombines TRBV20-1 with TRBJ2-1; D ambiguous. This CDR3 is 11 amino acids long. Germline CDR1 is DFQATT and CDR2 is SNEGSKA (reference sequence). Trimming took 2 bases from V and 10 from J, leaving 9 bases between them. DNA of the CDR3: TGCAGTGCTAGAAGCGACGAGGAGCAGTTCTTC. It yields the protein CSARSDEEQFF.

The gene calls are TRBV7-2 and TRBJ1-1; the D gene is possibly TRBD1 (5 bases). The germline V gene encodes CDR1 SGHTA and CDR2 FQGNSA. This CDR3 spans 15 amino acids. V was trimmed by 1 base and J by 3 bases, leaving 12 bases between them. CDR3 residues: CASSLVWGSDTEAFF. The CDR3 nucleotides read TGTGCCAGCAGCTTAGTCTGGGGGTCTGACACTGAAGCTTTCTTT.

The gene calls are TRBV19 and TRBJ1-5; a possible D gene is TRBD1 (6 bases). V lost 5 bases and J 3 bases, leaving 14 bases between the germline ends. The CDR3 spans 15 residues. The germline V gene has CDR1 LNHDA and CDR2 SQIVND (reference sequence). The CDR3 sequence is CASSSQGNFNQPQHF. CDR3 nucleotide sequence: TGTGCCAGTAGTTCACAGGGAAATTTCAATCAGCCCCAGCATTTT.

This clone was seen just once. V and J are TRBV7-2 and TRBJ1-1, with D tentatively TRBD1 (5 bases). The V end was cut by 5 bases, the J end by 1 base, with 8 bases between. There are 13 residues in the CDR3. Germline-derived CDR1 and CDR2 are SGHTA and FQGNSA. The CDR3 spells CASSPDTNTEAFF. CDR3 in DNA: TGTGCCAGCAGCCCGGACACGAACACTGAAGCTTTCTTT. Looking up the rest from reference TRBV7-2 and TRBJ1-1 gives the full variable domain: GAGVSQSPSNKVTEKGKDVELRCDPISGHTALYWYRQSLGQGLEFLIYFQGNSAPDKSGLPSDRFSAERTGGSVSTLTIQRTQQEDSAVYLCASSPDTNTEAFFGQGTRLTVV.

V usage is TRBV4-2 and J usage is TRBJ1-2; no clear D gene. Trimming pared 3 bases from V and 0 bases from J, leaving 11 bases between. The germline V gene encodes CDR1 LGHNA and CDR2 YNFKEQ. This CDR3 has 15 residues. The CDR3 DNA sequence: TGTGCCAGCAGCCATCCGGCGGTTACTAACTATGGCTACACCTTC. Encoded protein: CASSHPAVTNYGYTF.